The rows below give T cell receptor beta chains drawn from one sample of a study of cytomegalovirus exposure and HLA in healthy donors. Only in-frame clones appear in the TCRdb table, and some are missing; sequencing was by immunoSEQ multiplex PCR. Among under 250,000 clones listed, roughly 81% were seen once. The sequenced sample consisted of PBMCs. The source of these receptors is a girl aged 2-10 years in good health and CMV-seronegative. The CDR3 runs from the conserved cysteine through the conserved F or W. D genes are given only for firm matches. The size field is filled for only some rows; it gives once, few, many or a size class.

TGTGCCAGCAGCTCCGGTCCAGGGGGCTGGTCCTACGAGCAGTACTTC CASSSGPGGWSYEQYF TRBJ2-7 TRBD1 . TRBV7-6
TGTGCCAGCAGCCGCGACGGACAGGCTCACAATGAGCAGTTCTTC CASSRDGQAHNEQFF TRBJ2-1 TRBD1 . TRBV5-4
TGTGCCAGCAGTTTTGACAGGGCCCAGGGCTACACCTTC CASSFDRAQGYTF TRBJ1-2 TRBD1 few TRBV27
TGTGCCACTGTTTTCTACACTGAAGCTTTCTTT CATVFYTEAFF TRBJ1-1 . . TRBV19
TGTGCCAGTAGTATTCCCGGGACAGGGGAGCAGTACTTC CASSIPGTGEQYF TRBJ2-7 TRBD1 . TRBV19
TGCAGCGCTCACACAGGGGGGACCTACGAGCAGTACTTC CSAHTGGTYEQYF TRBJ2-7 TRBD1 . TRBV29-1
TGTGCCAGCAGGGACAGGGTAACCTACGAGCAGTACTTC CASRDRVTYEQYF TRBJ2-7 TRBD1 . TRBV6-1
TGTGCCAGCAGGGCCGTAGCGGGGGGGCCAAGGCAGTTCTTC CASRAVAGGPRQFF TRBJ2-1 TRBD2 . TRBV6-4
TGTGCCAGTAGTTCCCAGACAGGACAGGCCTACGAGCAGTACTTC CASSSQTGQAYEQYF TRBJ2-7 TRBD1 . TRBV19
TGTGCCAGCGATGAAGCTAGGGACAGGGATATGGGGAGCTCCTACGAGCAGTACTTC CASDEARDRDMGSSYEQYF TRBJ2-7 TRBD1 . TRBV27
TGCAGCGTTGGACACGTCAATGAGCAGTTCTTC CSVGHVNEQFF TRBJ2-1 . once TRBV29-1
TGCGCCAGCAGCCGGACTGGCTCTGGAAACACCATATATTTT CASSRTGSGNTIYF TRBJ1-3 . few TRBV4-1
TGTGCCAGCAGCTTACCAGCGGGAGTGGCCGGGGAGCTGTTTTTT CASSLPAGVAGELFF TRBJ2-2 TRBD2 . TRBV13
TGTGCCAGCAGCGTAGAAGGGGGAACTGAAGCTTTCTTT CASSVEGGTEAFF TRBJ1-1 . . TRBV9
TGTGCCTGGAGTGAGGGACAGGGGGCGACGGAGACCCAGTACTTC CAWSEGQGATETQYF TRBJ2-5 TRBD1 . TRBV30
TGTGCCAGCAGCCGGGCAGAAGGGGTAGGGGAGACCCAGTACTTC CASSRAEGVGETQYF TRBJ2-5 . . TRBV4-2
TGTGCCAGCAGCTTTTTTACTAGCGGGAGCACAGATACGCAGTATTTT CASSFFTSGSTDTQYF TRBJ2-3 TRBD2 . TRBV13